These 28 T cell receptor beta chains came from one sample sequenced in a study of monozygotic twins with inflammatory bowel disease. TCRdb re-called the 5' RACE reads, yielding one record per CDR3 amino acid sequence without DNA. This listing includes fewer than 400,000 distinct CDR3 sequences. The sample comprised blood. These receptors all come from a human donor with ulcerative colitis or Crohn's disease, or a healthy co-twin of an affected twin (not recorded which).

The chain has TRBV20-1 and TRBJ2-1; TCRdb indicates TRBD2, and absent DNA this call remains unverified. The length of the CDR3 is 14 residues. Germline values: CDR1 DFQATT, CDR2 SNEGSKA (reference sequence). The CDR3: CSALTLAGANEQFF.

The V gene is TRBV7-2, the J gene TRBJ2-7; no DNA is available, so the TRBD1 call from TCRdb remains unchecked. Looked up from germline, CDR1 is SGHTA and CDR2 is FQGNSA. This CDR3 region has 15 residues. CDR3 residues: CASSSQGPPLGEQYF.

The chain has TRBV11-2 and TRBJ1-4; the D call from TCRdb, TRBD1, cannot be confirmed without DNA. CDR1 and CDR2 from the germline V gene are SGHAT and FQNNGV. There are 16 residues in the CDR3. The CDR3 is CASSSNRGSTNEKLFF.

J is TRBJ2-2 and V is TRBV27; TCRdb proposes TRBD1, but this gene call is untestable without DNA. In germline, CDR1 is MNHEY, CDR2 SMNVEV (reference sequence). This CDR3 spans 15 amino acids. Here the CDR3 reads CTSSSTGGNTGELFF.

The V call is TRBV7-3, the J call TRBJ2-1. From germline, CDR1 is SGHTA and CDR2 FQGTGA. CDR3 length equals 13 residues. Here the CDR3 reads CASSLTRHNEQFF.

The chain uses TRBV18 and TRBJ1-1; the D gene TCRdb calls, TRBD1, cannot be checked with no DNA. The length of the CDR3 is 15 residues. The germline CDR1 and CDR2 sequences are KGHSH and LQKENI. The CDR3 loop reads CASSRTTPNFYRAFF.

The J gene is TRBJ2-5, the V gene TRBV27. The germline CDR1 and CDR2 sequences are MNHEY and SMNVEV (reference sequence). This CDR3 is 13 amino acids long. This CDR3 is CASSWGQKETQYF.

This CDR3 reads CASSLGGGVYEQYF. This chain connects TRBV7-9 to TRBJ2-7; TCRdb's D call of TRBD1 is untestable without DNA. The CDR3 covers 14 residues. CDR1 and CDR2 from the germline V gene are SEHNR and FQNEAQ (reference sequence).

This rearrangement joins TRBV4-3 to TRBJ2-5; the D call of TRBD2 rests on TCRdb alone, since no DNA is present to check it. Germline V CDR1 and CDR2: LGHNA, YSLEER. The CDR3 runs 15 residues. This CDR3 is CASSQELADQETQYF.

This sequence joins TRBV7-9 and TRBJ2-1; TCRdb proposes TRBD2, but this gene call is untestable without DNA. Germline CDR1 reads SEHNR; CDR2 reads FQNEAQ (reference sequence). The CDR3 has 15 amino acids. CDR3 amino acids: CASSVGTSGYNEQFF.

The rearrangement joins TRBV20-1 to TRBJ2-3; TCRdb's assignment of TRBD2 cannot be checked, as there is no DNA. CDR3 size: 15 residues. Germline assignment: CDR1 DFQATT and CDR2 SNEGSKA (reference sequence). The CDR3 here is CSARSSGRSTDTQYF.

This chain links TRBV5-1 with TRBJ2-1; no DNA is available, so the TRBD2 call from TCRdb remains unchecked. This CDR3 is built from 12 residues. The germline CDR1 and CDR2 sequences are SGHRS and YFSETQ. The CDR3 loop reads CASSLESSAEFF.

The chain employs TRBV5-1 and TRBJ2-2; TCRdb's assignment of TRBD1 cannot be checked, as there is no DNA. Germline V lookup: CDR1 SGHRS, CDR2 YFSETQ. This CDR3 comprises 14 residues. CDR3 region: CASSGGGTTGELFF.

The CDR3 protein is CASSPRQGIQETQYF. The V call is TRBV9, the J call TRBJ2-5; the TCRdb D gene call, TRBD1, has no DNA to confirm it. This CDR3 is 15 amino acids long. Looked up from germline, CDR1 is SGDLS and CDR2 is YYNGEE.

V usage is TRBV7-2 and J usage is TRBJ1-2. Germline CDR1 is SGHTA and CDR2 is FQGNSA. The CDR3 covers 12 residues. The CDR3 protein is CASSRTLYGYTF.

The gene calls are TRBV20-1 and TRBJ2-2; the D gene TCRdb calls, TRBD2, cannot be checked with no DNA. The CDR3 totals 15 residues. Germline CDR1 is DFQATT and CDR2 is SNEGSKA (reference sequence). The CDR3 loop reads CSATQTSRDTGELFF.

This chain links TRBV28 with TRBJ1-5; the TRBD1 assignment by TCRdb is unverifiable without DNA. Germline CDR1 and CDR2: MDHEN and SYDVKM. This CDR3 has 15 residues. The CDR3 protein is CASSFPTARNQPQHF.

The chain links TRBV6-6 to TRBJ1-2; TCRdb calls TRBD1, which cannot be checked without DNA. The CDR3 has 14 residues. The germline CDR1 and CDR2 sequences are MNHNY and SVGAGI (reference sequence). The CDR3 region is CASNEYEGSDGYTF.

The CDR3 sequence is CASSLIDISLASYEQYF. V usage is TRBV12-3 or TRBV12-4 and J usage is TRBJ2-7. This CDR3 has 17 residues.

The rearrangement links TRBV24-1 to TRBJ2-5. CDR3 length: 13 residues. The germline V gene encodes CDR1 KGHDR and CDR2 SFDVKD. The CDR3 is CATSDSFVETQYF.

The rearrangement joins TRBV18 to TRBJ2-5. Germline V lookup: CDR1 KGHSH, CDR2 LQKENI. CDR3 length: 12 amino acids. This CDR3 is CASSPREETQYF. The full variable domain, in which reference TRBV18 and TRBJ2-5 provide the parts outside the CDR3, is NAGVMQNPRHLVRRRGQEARLRCSPMKGHSHVYWYRQLPEEGLKFMVYLQKENIIDESGMPKERFSAEFPKEGPSILRIQQVVRGDSAAYFCASSPREETQYFGPGTRLLVL.

The genes are TRBV7-2 and TRBJ1-1; TCRdb gives TRBD1 as the D gene, but with no DNA this cannot be confirmed. Germline CDR1 and CDR2: SGHTA and FQGNSA. The CDR3 sequence is 14 residues long. CDR3 region: CASSRQIQNTEAFF. Combining the CDR3 with reference TRBV7-2 and TRBJ1-1 gives the whole variable domain GAGVSQSPSNKVTEKGKDVELRCDPISGHTALYWYRQSLGQGLEFLIYFQGNSAPDKSGLPSDRFSAERTGGSVSTLTIQRTQQEDSAVYLCASSRQIQNTEAFFGQGTRLTVV.

The chain links TRBV10-1 to TRBJ2-1. This CDR3 comprises 13 residues. CDR1 WNHNN and CDR2 SYGVQD come from the germline V gene (reference sequence). The CDR3 here is CASSSDGRNEQFF.

The chain has TRBV12-3 or TRBV12-4 and TRBJ1-1; TCRdb designates TRBD1, a call that cannot be tested without DNA. The CDR3 is 14 residues long. This CDR3 reads CASSLALLGGEAFF.

The rearrangement joins TRBV20-1 to TRBJ1-1; TCRdb gives TRBD1 as the D gene, but with no DNA this cannot be confirmed. Germline V gene data show CDR1 as DFQATT and CDR2 as SNEGSKA (reference sequence). The CDR3 runs 15 residues. CDR3 protein: CSAPRVGHLNTEAFF.

This sequence joins TRBV12-3 or TRBV12-4 and TRBJ2-7; there is no DNA to check the TCRdb D call of TRBD2. The CDR3 sequence is 16 residues long. CDR3 sequence reads: CASRAGLAGGPGEQYF.

The chain carries TRBV27 and TRBJ2-5; the TCRdb D gene call, TRBD2, has no DNA to confirm it. This CDR3 comprises 15 residues. CDR1 MNHEY and CDR2 SMNVEV come from the germline V gene (reference sequence). The CDR3 reads CASSLYPSGQETQYF.

This chain links TRBV20-1 with TRBJ1-5. In germline, CDR1 is DFQATT, CDR2 SNEGSKA (reference sequence). This CDR3 spans 15 amino acids. CDR3 residues: CSARAGSSSNQPQHF.